The rows below give T cell receptor beta chains drawn from one sample of a study of response to subunit inactivated influenza vaccine. MiXCR, run by TCRdb on the RT-PCR reads, gives a single entry per CDR3 protein. The sample has hundreds of thousands of distinct CDR3 sequences, 6% to 9% seen once; the top ten hold around 13%. Material: PBMCs from blood, obtained approximately 25 months after vaccination. These TCRs come from a man aged 45 to 75 who received an inactivated influenza vaccine. Both conserved end residues are part of each CDR3. A D gene is named only where the DNA matches it firmly. Rows give clone size only sometimes, using once, few, many, or a class for an expanded clone.

>TRBJ2-3|TRBD1|many|TRBV28
CASSPWTGASTDTQYF
TGTGCCAGCAGTCCCTGGACAGGGGCTAGCACAGATACGCAGTATTTT
>TRBJ2-7|TRBD2|many|TRBV3-1
CASSHLQREGPGEQYF
TGTGCCAGCAGCCACCTTCAGCGGGAGGGCCCAGGCGAGCAGTACTTC
>TRBJ1-1|NA|NA|TRBV12-3/TRBV12-4
CASSLGRGRNTEAFF
TGTGCCAGCAGTTTGGGCAGGGGAAGAAACACTGAAGCTTTCTTT
>TRBJ2-5|NA|NA|TRBV3-1
CASSHTYSRAAQETQYF
TGTGCCAGCAGCCACACCTATAGCAGGGCAGCGCAAGAGACCCAGTACTTC
>TRBJ1-1|TRBD1|many|TRBV7-6
CASSNPGGQGGTEAFF
TGTGCCAGCAGCAATCCTGGGGGACAGGGTGGGACTGAAGCTTTCTTT
>TRBJ2-1|NA|few|TRBV20-1
CSARAVQGSYNEQFF
TGCAGTGCTAGGGCAGTCCAGGGTTCCTACAATGAGCAGTTCTTC
>TRBJ1-4|NA|many|TRBV4-3
CASSPRAQGNEKLFF
TGCGCCAGCAGCCCAAGAGCCCAGGGTAATGAAAAACTGTTTTTT
>TRBJ2-1|TRBD1|NA|TRBV5-1
CASSSSDRGYYNEQFF
TGCGCCAGCAGCTCCTCCGACAGGGGGTACTACAATGAGCAGTTCTTC
>TRBJ2-7|TRBD1|NA|TRBV24-1
CATSDPGTGGEQYF
TGTGCCACCAGTGATCCGGGGACAGGGGGCGAGCAGTACTTC
>TRBJ2-2|NA|few|TRBV20-1
CSATGRAGELFF
TGCAGTGCCACTGGCCGGGCCGGGGAGCTGTTTTTT
>TRBJ2-1|TRBD1|NA|TRBV24-1
CATSDAPGQPDNEQFF
TGTGCCACCAGTGATGCCCCGGGACAGCCCGACAATGAGCAGTTCTTC
>TRBJ2-7|NA|many|TRBV3-1
CASSQSHYEQYF
TGTGCCAGCAGCCAATCCCACTACGAGCAGTACTTC
>TRBJ2-3|TRBD2|many|TRBV20-1
CSARDPAGPSWNTQYF
TGCAGTGCTAGAGATCCAGCGGGACCTTCCTGGAATACGCAGTATTTT
>TRBJ1-2|NA|few|TRBV7-2
CASSSDDRPTNYGYTF
TGTGCCAGCAGCTCAGACGACAGGCCGACTAACTATGGCTACACCTTC
>TRBJ2-1|NA|NA|TRBV7-2
CASSLAIKSGSLSYNEQFF
TGTGCCAGCAGCTTAGCGATAAAATCGGGTTCGCTTTCCTACAATGAGCAGTTCTTC
>TRBJ2-5|TRBD1|few|TRBV9
CASSERDRAYQETQYF
TGTGCCAGCAGCGAAAGAGACAGGGCCTACCAAGAGACCCAGTACTTC
>TRBJ1-2|NA|few|TRBV6-5
CASSGKKSGYTF
TGTGCCAGCTCGGGAAAAAAGAGTGGCTACACCTTC
>TRBJ2-1|TRBD2|many|TRBV7-9
CASTLTSPSYNEQFF
TGTGCCAGCACCCTGACTAGCCCTTCCTACAATGAGCAGTTCTTC
>TRBJ2-2|TRBD1|NA|TRBV30
CALHRDSLTFPDTGELFF
TGTGCCTTGCATCGGGACAGTTTAACGTTCCCGGACACCGGGGAGCTGTTTTTT
>TRBJ1-2|NA|many|TRBV7-9
CASRQGDYGYTF
TGTGCCAGCAGACAAGGGGACTATGGCTACACCTTC
>TRBJ1-6|NA|NA|TRBV7-2
CASSEEGRNSPLHF
TGTGCCAGCAGCGAGGAGGGGCGAAATTCACCCCTCCACTTT
>TRBJ2-3|TRBD2|many|TRBV7-8
CASSPEGLAEDTQYF
TGTGCCAGCAGCCCCGAGGGACTAGCCGAAGATACGCAGTATTTT
>TRBJ2-1|NA|few|TRBV27
CASSLSGWAYNEQFF
TGTGCCAGCAGTTTATCAGGGTGGGCCTACAATGAGCAGTTCTTC
>TRBJ2-3|NA|many|TRBV7-9
CASSLGGLRTDTQYF
TGTGCCAGCAGCTTAGGGGGGCTCCGCACAGATACGCAGTATTTT
>TRBJ1-1|TRBD1|few|TRBV10-3
CAISEGQKNTEAFF
TGTGCCATCAGCGAGGGACAGAAGAACACTGAAGCTTTCTTT
>TRBJ1-2|NA|NA|TRBV18
CASSPRTEQYGYTF
TGTGCCAGCTCACCGCGGACAGAGCAGTATGGCTACACCTTC
>TRBJ2-3|NA|many|TRBV20-1
CSARSLTGAGTDTQYF
TGCAGTGCTAGATCTTTAACGGGAGCAGGCACAGATACGCAGTATTTT
>TRBJ2-2|TRBD2|few|TRBV24-1
CATSDFGGGNTGELFF
TGTGCCACCAGTGATTTCGGCGGGGGGAACACCGGGGAGCTGTTTTTT
>TRBJ2-1|NA|many|TRBV29-1
CSASPSVSSYNEQFF
TGCAGCGCCTCCCCCTCCGTGAGCTCCTACAATGAGCAGTTCTTC
>TRBJ2-1|NA|many|TRBV9
CASSRTDYNEQFF
TGTGCCAGCAGCAGGACGGACTACAATGAGCAGTTCTTC
>TRBJ2-7|TRBD2|NA|TRBV12-3/TRBV12-4
CASKGLSELFDEQYF
TGTGCCAGCAAGGGACTATCGGAATTATTCGACGAGCAGTACTTC
>TRBJ2-5|NA|few|TRBV29-1
CSASFQRRETQYF
TGCAGCGCGAGTTTTCAGCGGAGGGAGACCCAGTACTTC
>TRBJ2-3|TRBD2|NA|TRBV20-1
CSAKPPGGRRGADTQYF
TGCAGTGCTAAACCCCCCGGGGGGAGACGAGGCGCAGATACGCAGTATTTT
>TRBJ2-7|NA|NA|TRBV10-3
CAISESGGVYEQYF
TGTGCCATCAGTGAGTCAGGGGGGGTCTACGAGCAGTACTTC
>TRBJ2-1|NA|few|TRBV6-4
CASSDEGYEQFF
TGTGCCAGCAGTGACGAGGGGTATGAGCAGTTCTTC
>TRBJ2-2|TRBD1|NA|TRBV6-2/TRBV6-3
CAATEQGRTGELFF
TGTGCCGCGACTGAACAGGGGCGCACCGGGGAGCTGTTTTTT
>TRBJ2-7|NA|many|TRBV29-1
CSVQSRSSYEQYF
TGCAGCGTCCAATCACGGAGCTCCTACGAGCAGTACTTC
>TRBJ2-3|TRBD2|NA|TRBV14
CASKKLAGGPDTQYF
TGTGCCAGCAAAAAACTAGCGGGAGGTCCAGATACGCAGTATTTT
>TRBJ2-3|NA|many|TRBV4-1
CASSQVKVDRTHTQYF
TGCGCCAGCAGCCAAGTCAAGGTCGATCGAACCCATACGCAGTATTTT
>TRBJ1-5|NA|many|TRBV24-1
CATSDSATGNSNQPQHF
TGTGCCACCAGTGATTCGGCGACGGGTAATAGCAATCAGCCCCAGCATTTT
>TRBJ2-1|NA|few|TRBV20-1
CSARGFYNEQFF
TGCAGTGCTAGAGGTTTCTACAATGAGCAGTTCTTC
>TRBJ1-2|NA|few|TRBV5-5
CASSLAGVATYGYTF
TGTGCCAGCAGCTTGGCTGGAGTAGCTACCTATGGCTACACCTTC
>TRBJ2-3|NA|NA|TRBV7-8
CASSLGGESDTQYF
TGTGCCAGCAGCTTAGGGGGCGAATCAGATACGCAGTATTTT
>TRBJ2-3|NA|few|TRBV5-5
CASTRVGTTDTQYF
TGTGCCAGCACGCGCGTAGGGACCACAGATACGCAGTATTTT
>TRBJ2-3|NA|few|TRBV11-2
CASSFPRVLVWEKSTDTQYF
TGTGCCAGCAGCTTCCCCCGGGTCCTTGTTTGGGAGAAAAGCACAGATACGCAGTATTTT
>TRBJ2-6|TRBD1|many|TRBV9
CASSVGTGAFSGANVLTF
TGTGCCAGCAGCGTAGGGACAGGGGCGTTCTCTGGGGCCAACGTCCTGACTTTC